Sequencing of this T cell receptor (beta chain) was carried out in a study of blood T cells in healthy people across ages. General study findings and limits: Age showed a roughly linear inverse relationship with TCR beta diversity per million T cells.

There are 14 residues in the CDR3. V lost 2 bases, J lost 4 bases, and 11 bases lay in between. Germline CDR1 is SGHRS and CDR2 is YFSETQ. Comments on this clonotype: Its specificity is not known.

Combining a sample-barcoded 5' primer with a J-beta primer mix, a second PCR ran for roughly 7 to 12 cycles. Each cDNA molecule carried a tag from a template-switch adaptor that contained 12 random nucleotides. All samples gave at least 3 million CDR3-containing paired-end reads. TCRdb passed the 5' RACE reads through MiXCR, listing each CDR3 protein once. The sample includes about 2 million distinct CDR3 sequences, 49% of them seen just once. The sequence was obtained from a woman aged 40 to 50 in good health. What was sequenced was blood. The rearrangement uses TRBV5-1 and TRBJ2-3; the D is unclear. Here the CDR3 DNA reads TGCGCCAGCAGCTTTGGTTCGAGCTCAGATACGCAGTATTTT. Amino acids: CASSFGSSSDTQYF.